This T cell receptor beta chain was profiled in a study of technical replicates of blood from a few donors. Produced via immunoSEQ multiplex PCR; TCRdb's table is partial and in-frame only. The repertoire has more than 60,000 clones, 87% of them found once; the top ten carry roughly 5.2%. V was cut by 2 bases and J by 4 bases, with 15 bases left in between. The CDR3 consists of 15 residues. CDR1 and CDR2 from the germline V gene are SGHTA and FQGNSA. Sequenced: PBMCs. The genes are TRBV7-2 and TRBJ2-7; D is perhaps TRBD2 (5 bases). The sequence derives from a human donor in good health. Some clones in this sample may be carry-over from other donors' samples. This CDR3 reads CASSLRLALGYEQYF. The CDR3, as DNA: TGTGCCAGCAGCTTAAGGCTAGCCCTCGGATACGAGCAGTACTTC.